The clone carrying this TCR beta chain occurred once. CDR1 is SGHAT, CDR2 FQDESV, per germline (reference sequence). The J segment lost 2 bases and the V segment lost 3 bases, leaving 6 bases of the junction unmatched. This CDR3 is 16 amino acids long. These data belong to a study of blood T cell repertoires in COVID-19. Across the study: Sample material is recorded as cDNA or gDNA derived from T cells, B-cell-depleted T cells, or PBMCs.

As handled by the study authors: Nucleated cell counts were estimated from reference gene primer amplification. Profiled with immunoSEQ multiplex PCR; TCRdb holds only in-frame clones, not every one. That table gives V, J and clone size, and the DNA gave D and trimming. Of a few hundred thousand clones in the sample, approximately 85% were seen once. Participants were aged roughly 18 to 90 years, lived in about 26 US areas, and enrolled virtually. The genes are TRBV11-1 and TRBJ2-3; 9 nucleotides align to TRBD2. The material sequenced was PBMCs or T cells enriched from blood (not recorded which). The TCR sequence derives from a young man who had recovered from COVID-19. The CDR3 spells CASSFRSGGYTDTQYF. In DNA form, the CDR3 reads TGTGCCAGCAGCTTTCGCAGCGGGGGGTACACAGATACGCAGTATTTT.